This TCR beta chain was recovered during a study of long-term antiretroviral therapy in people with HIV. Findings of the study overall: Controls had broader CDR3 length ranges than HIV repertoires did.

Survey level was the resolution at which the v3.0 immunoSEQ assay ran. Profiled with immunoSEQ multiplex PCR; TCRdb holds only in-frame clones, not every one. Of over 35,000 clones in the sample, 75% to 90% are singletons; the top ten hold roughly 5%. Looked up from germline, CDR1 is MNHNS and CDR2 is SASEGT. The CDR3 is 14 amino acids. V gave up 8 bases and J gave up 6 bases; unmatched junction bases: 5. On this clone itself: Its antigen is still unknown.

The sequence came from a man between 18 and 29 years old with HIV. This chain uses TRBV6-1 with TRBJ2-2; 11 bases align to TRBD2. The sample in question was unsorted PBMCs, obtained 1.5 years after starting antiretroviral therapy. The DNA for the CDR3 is TGTGCCAGCCAACTAGCGGGAGCTGCCGGGGAGCTGTTTTTT. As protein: CASQLAGAAGELFF.